Shown below are 12 T cell receptor beta chains from a single sample sequenced in a study of T cells in women clearing cervical HPV infection. Only in-frame clones appear in the TCRdb table, and some are missing; sequencing was by immunoSEQ multiplex PCR. The listing contains around 37,000 clones. The source material was blood buffy coat. These receptors were obtained from a woman aged 18 to 69 with a cervical HPV16 infection that either progressed to CIN3+ or cleared (not recorded which).

A note on this clone: Sequencing ends 3 residues short of the CDR3 end; the germline J gene provides the rest. This chain connects TRBV7-3 to TRBJ2-3; no clear D gene. CDR3 length: 14 amino acids. Per the germline V gene, CDR1 is SGHTA and CDR2 is FQGTGA. With 5 bases removed from V and 3 bases from J, the gap between germline ends came to 12 bases. The sequenced CDR3 bases are TGTGCCAGCAGCCCCATGAGAGGTACAGATACG. As protein: CASSPMRGTDT. From start to end, the CDR3 is CASSPMRGTDTQYF.

Judged by frequency, this clone is medium-sized (0.01 to 0.1%). A read error may account for a junction end that differs from germline. With the read ending 3 residues before the CDR3 end, the germline J gene is used to fill in that end. The gene calls are TRBV4-2 and TRBJ2-7; TRBD1 matches at 10 bases. CDR1 is LGHNA, CDR2 YNFKEQ, per germline. The CDR3 has 16 amino acids. Incomplete CDR3 DNA: TGCGCCAGCAGCTTTGGCGGGACAGGGGAATCCTACGAG. It translates to CASSFGGTGESYE. The entire CDR3 is CASSFGGTGESYEQYF.

Of note for this clone: The sample carries other DNA sequences with the same CDR3. CDR3 bases read: TGTGCCAGCAGCACTGAGACTAGAGACTACGAG. Its translation is CASSTETRDYE. The CDR3, in full, reads CASSTETRDYEAFF. This sequence joins TRBV7-9 and TRBJ1-1; D is ambiguous. The read ends 3 residues before the CDR3 terminus; that terminus is restored from the germline J gene. This CDR3 is built from 14 residues. The V gene's germline CDR1 is SEHNR and CDR2 FQNEAQ (reference sequence).

Concerning this clone itself: The CDR3 end is not reached by the read, which stops 3 residues before it; the germline J gene fills it in. The chain is built from TRBV5-1 and TRBJ2-7, with D perhaps matching TRBD2 (6 bases). Germline V lookup: CDR1 SGHRS, CDR2 YFSETQ. V gave up 0 bases and J gave up 1 base, with 14 bases separating them. This CDR3 spans 16 amino acids. The CDR3 spells CASSLAVGTPSYEQYF. The covered CDR3 bases are TGCGCCAGCAGCTTGGCCGTCGGGACTCCATCCTACGAG.

A word on this clone: The read ends 3 residues shy of where the CDR3 ends; the end is completed using the germline J gene. The rearrangement joins TRBV7-9 to TRBJ2-1; 10 bases fit TRBD1. Germline assignment: CDR1 SEHNR and CDR2 FQNEAQ (reference sequence). V gave up 7 bases and J gave up 5 bases; unmatched junction bases: 8. The CDR3 covers 15 residues. The CDR3 loop reads CASTISGTGDNEQFF. The CDR3 DNA, read in part, is TGTGCCAGCACCATCTCCGGGACAGGGGACAATGAG. The full variable domain, with the rest looked up from reference TRBV7-9 and TRBJ2-1, is DTGVSQNPRHKITKRGQNVTFRCDPISEHNRLYWYRQTLGQGPEFLTYFQNEAQLEKSRLLSDRFSAERPKGSFSTLEIQRTEQGDSAMYLCASTISGTGDNEQFFGPGTRLTVL.

Concerning this clone: One end of the junction is discordant with germline, which a read error may explain. The CDR3 end lies 3 residues beyond the end of the read and is filled in from the germline J gene. V usage is TRBV12-3 or TRBV12-4 and J usage is TRBJ2-7, with 9 bases identical to TRBD2. This CDR3 is built from 16 residues. The CDR3 DNA, read in part, is TGTGCCAGCAGCGCCACCACCGGGACTAGCTCCGACGAG. It yields the protein CASSATTGTSSDE. The full CDR3 protein is CASSATTGTSSDEQYF.

Regarding this clone: The sequenced fragment ends 3 residues before the CDR3 boundary, so the rest is inferred from the germline J gene. This chain joins TRBV7-9 and TRBJ1-2; D is undetermined. The CDR3 loop spans 14 amino acids. In germline, CDR1 is SEHNR, CDR2 FQNEAQ (reference sequence). This CDR3 reads CASSWSGIPYDYTF. The sequenced CDR3 bases are TGTGCCAGCAGCTGGAGCGGGATCCCCTACGAC.

As for this clone: A read error may account for a junction end that differs from germline. Other DNA sequences in this specimen translate into the identical CDR3. The CDR3 is CARSHQGEDNYGYTF. Partial CDR3 DNA: TGTGCCAGAAGCCATCAGGGCGAGGATAACTATGGA. J is TRBJ1-2 and V is TRBV5-3, with TRBD1 as a possible D gene (5 bases). The sequenced fragment ends 3 residues before the CDR3 boundary, so the rest is inferred from the germline J gene. TRBV5-3 is given ORF status, its function remaining uncertain. This CDR3 contains 15 residues.

Comments on this clone: The CDR3 end is not reached by the read, which stops 3 residues before it; the germline J gene fills it in. This chain links TRBV20-1 with TRBJ2-2; the D gene is possibly TRBD2 (7 bases). Germline V CDR1 and CDR2: DFQATT, SNEGSKA (reference sequence). The CDR3 length is 13 residues. Incomplete CDR3 DNA: TGCAGTGCTAGTGGGGGGGCGGAAGAAAAG. Translating gives CSASGGAEEK. The full CDR3 is CSASGGAEEKLFF.

About this clone: The read terminates 3 residues ahead of where the CDR3 ends, so the germline J gene completes it. This chain links TRBV2 with TRBJ2-7, with D perhaps matching TRBD2 (7 bases). Deletions cut 4 bases from V and 3 bases from J, with 22 bases between. The CDR3 has 17 amino acids. The V gene's germline CDR1 is SNHLY and CDR2 FYNNEI. CDR3 DNA (partial): TGTGCCAGCAGTGGAGGAGAGAACAGGGAGGGCCACTACGAG. Its protein is CASSGGENREGHYE. The entire CDR3 protein reads CASSGGENREGHYEQYF.

A remark on this clone: From the germline J gene comes the end of the CDR3, since the read stops 3 residues before it. This chain uses TRBV5-6 with TRBJ2-1; 7 bases fit TRBD2. The CDR3 consists of 15 residues. V trimming: 0 bases; J trimming: 3 bases; junction bases outside the gene matches: 3. CDR1 SGHDT and CDR2 YYEEEE come from the germline V gene. The CDR3 protein is CASSLGSGNYNEQFF. The covered CDR3 bases are TGTGCCAGCAGCTTGGGGAGCGGGAACTACAATGAG. Filled out from reference TRBV5-6 and TRBJ2-1, the complete variable domain reads DAGVTQSPTHLIKTRGQQVTLRCSPKSGHDTVSWYQQALGQGPQFIFQYYEEEERQRGNFPDRFSGHQFPNYSSELNVNALLLGDSALYLCASSLGSGNYNEQFFGPGTRLTVL.

Points on this clone: The CDR3 is cut off 3 residues early in the read; its end comes from the germline J gene. The J gene is TRBJ2-1, the V gene TRBV7-7; TRBD2 matches at 10 bases. V lost 5 bases and J lost 4; bases outside the gene matches: 5. From germline, CDR1 is SSHAT and CDR2 FNYEAQ (reference sequence). The CDR3 is 15 amino acids. CDR3 amino acids: CASSLGTSAYNEQFF. The sequenced CDR3 bases are TGTGCCAGCAGCCTTGGGACTAGCGCGTACAATGAG.